The 9 T cell receptor beta chains reported below all come from one sample, sequenced in a study of OX40 agonist ivuxolimab in advanced cancers. Generated by immunoSEQ multiplex PCR, the TCRdb table keeps only in-frame clones and is missing some. The table lists around 84,000 clones, 85% to 95% of them singletons. Sequenced material: CD4+ or CD8+ T cells sorted from blood, taken in a trial of the OX40 agonist ivuxolimab. The source of these receptors is an adult with an advanced solid tumor such as melanoma, head and neck, liver or kidney cancer.

The chain uses TRBV16 and TRBJ2-3; 10 nucleotides match TRBD2. The CDR3 has 16 residues. The J segment lost 3 bases and the V segment lost 0 bases, leaving 3 bases of the junction unmatched. Germline V lookup: CDR1 KGHSY, CDR2 FQNENV. The CDR3 loop reads CASSQSISGGTDTQYF. The CDR3 bases are TGTGCCAGCAGCCAATCGATTAGCGGGGGGACAGATACGCAGTATTTT.

CDR3 bases: TGTGCCAGCAGTTCCCTTGCCCACTCCATGAACACTGAAGCTTTCTTT. It specifies CASSSLAHSMNTEAFF. This sequence joins TRBV27 and TRBJ1-1; D call uncertain. Looked up from germline, CDR1 is MNHEY and CDR2 is SMNVEV (reference sequence). The CDR3 runs to 16 residues. Trimming stripped 4 bases from V and 0 bases from J, with 15 bases between.

The chain employs TRBV9 and TRBJ2-7; no clear D gene. V lost 4 bases, J lost 0 bases, and 8 bases lay in between. CDR3 size: 13 residues. Germline V gene sequence: CDR1 SGDLS, CDR2 YYNGEE. CDR3 DNA: TGTGCCAGCAGCCAGACACCCTCCTACGAGCAGTACTTC. Translated, it gives CASSQTPSYEQYF.

V usage is TRBV2 and J usage is TRBJ1-2; D call uncertain. Trimming removed 5 bases from V and 6 bases from J, with 7 bases in between. The germline V gene encodes CDR1 SNHLY and CDR2 FYNNEI. This CDR3 is built from 11 residues. The CDR3 DNA sequence: TGTGCCAGCAGTCGTTGGGATGGCTACACCTTC. Its protein is CASSRWDGYTF.

The chain combines TRBV7-9 with TRBJ2-7; the D gene is possibly TRBD2 (5 bases). This CDR3 is built from 14 residues. CDR1 is SEHNR and CDR2 is FQNEAQ in the germline V gene (reference sequence). V dropped 5 bases and J dropped 2 bases, with 13 bases sitting between them. The CDR3 reads CASSPVDGTYEQYF. Here the CDR3 DNA reads TGTGCCAGCAGCCCAGTCGACGGGACCTACGAGCAGTACTTC.

The rearrangement links TRBV9 to TRBJ2-7, with D perhaps matching TRBD1 (6 bases). The CDR3 spans 15 residues. Trimming took 0 bases from V and 3 from J, leaving 13 bases between them. Germline V gene lookup returns CDR1 SGDLS and CDR2 YYNGEE. The CDR3 here is CASSVEGTHYYEQYF. In nucleotides, the CDR3 is TGTGCCAGCAGCGTAGAGGGGACACACTACTACGAGCAGTACTTC.

As to this clone: Relative to the germline gene, one junction end is altered; a read error may explain this. This chain connects TRBV5-1 to TRBJ2-7; weak D call: TRBD1 (5 bases). The length of the CDR3 is 15 residues. CDR1 SGHRS and CDR2 YFSETQ come from the germline V gene. CDR3 sequence: CASSLVPGLPYEQYF. The CDR3 DNA follows: TGCGCCAGCAGCTTGGTTCCAGGGCTCCCCTATGAGCAGTACTTC.

The chain joins TRBV5-6 to TRBJ1-1; 7 bases align to TRBD1. Losses at the gene ends were 1 base for V and 9 bases for J; bases not matched to a gene: 3. Germline lookup yields CDR1 SGHDT and CDR2 YYEEEE. The CDR3 spans 12 residues. The DNA for the CDR3 is TGTGCCAGCAGCTTGAGGACAGGACAAGCTTTCTTT. This encodes CASSLRTGQAFF.

V gene TRBV6-5 combines with J gene TRBJ2-5; D is uncertain. Germline V gene lookup returns CDR1 MNHEY and CDR2 SVGAGI. CDR3 size: 14 residues. The V and J ends lost 7 bases and 0 bases respectively, with 12 bases between them. CDR3 coding DNA: TGTGCCAGCACCCGATACAACAACCAAGAGACCCAGTACTTC. Protein product: CASTRYNNQETQYF.